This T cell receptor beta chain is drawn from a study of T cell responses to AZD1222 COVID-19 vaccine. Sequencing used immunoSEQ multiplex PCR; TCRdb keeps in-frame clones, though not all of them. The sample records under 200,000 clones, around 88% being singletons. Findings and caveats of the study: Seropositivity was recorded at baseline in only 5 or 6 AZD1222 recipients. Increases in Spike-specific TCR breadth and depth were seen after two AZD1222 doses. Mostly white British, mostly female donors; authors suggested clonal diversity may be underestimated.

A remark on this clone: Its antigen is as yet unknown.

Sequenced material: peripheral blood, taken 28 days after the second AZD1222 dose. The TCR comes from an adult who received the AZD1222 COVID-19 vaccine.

The CDR3 sequence: CATSMRRSPSPLHF. CDR3 coding DNA: TGTGCCACCTCCATGAGACGGTCTCCTTCACCCCTCCACTTT. The genes are TRBV6-5 and TRBJ1-6; D call uncertain. V was pared by 10 bases and J by 9 bases, with 19 bases between. The CDR3 extends over 14 amino acids. Per germline, CDR1 MNHEY and CDR2 SVGAGI.